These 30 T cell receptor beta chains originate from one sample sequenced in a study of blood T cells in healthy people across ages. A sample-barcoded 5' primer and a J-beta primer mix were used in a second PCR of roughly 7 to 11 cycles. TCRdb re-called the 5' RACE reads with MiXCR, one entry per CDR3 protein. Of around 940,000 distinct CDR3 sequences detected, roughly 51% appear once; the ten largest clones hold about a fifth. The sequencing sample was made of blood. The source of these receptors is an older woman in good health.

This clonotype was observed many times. The CDR3 nucleotides read TGTGCCACCAGCGGGGACCAGGGAAGCGAAAAACTGTTTTTT. Amino acids: CATSGDQGSEKLFF. The chain joins TRBV15 to TRBJ1-4; D might be TRBD1 (5 bases). Germline lookup yields CDR1 LNHNV and CDR2 YYDKDF (reference sequence). The CDR3 spans 14 residues. V lost 5 bases and J lost 8, with 15 bases in between.

As DNA, the CDR3 is TGTGCCAGCAGTGCTTCGGGCGGGAGGTCTAACGAGCAGTACTTC. This encodes CASSASGGRSNEQYF. The genes are TRBV2 and TRBJ2-5; 8 nucleotides line up with TRBD2. The J call is in doubt because the DNA end fits TRBJ2-7 better. There are 15 residues in the CDR3. CDR1 is SNHLY and CDR2 is FYNNEI in the germline V gene.

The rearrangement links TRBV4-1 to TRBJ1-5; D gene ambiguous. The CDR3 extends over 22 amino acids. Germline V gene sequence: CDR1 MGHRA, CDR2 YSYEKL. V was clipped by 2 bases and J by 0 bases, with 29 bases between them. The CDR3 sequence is CASSQYPVKFLPGMDSNQPQHF. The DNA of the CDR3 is TGCGCCAGCAGCCAATATCCAGTCAAATTCCTCCCCGGGATGGATAGCAATCAGCCCCAGCATTTT.

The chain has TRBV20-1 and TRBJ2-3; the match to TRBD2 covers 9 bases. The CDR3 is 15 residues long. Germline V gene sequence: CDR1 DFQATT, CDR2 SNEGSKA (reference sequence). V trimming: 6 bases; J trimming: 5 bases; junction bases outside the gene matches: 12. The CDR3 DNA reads TGCAGTGCCATCCCCGCGGAGCGGGGGGAAGATACGCAGTATTTT. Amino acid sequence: CSAIPAERGEDTQYF.

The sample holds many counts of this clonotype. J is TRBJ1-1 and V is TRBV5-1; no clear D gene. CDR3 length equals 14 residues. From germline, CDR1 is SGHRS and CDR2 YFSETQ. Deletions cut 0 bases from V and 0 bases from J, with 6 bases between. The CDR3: CASSLGVLNTEAFF. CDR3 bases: TGCGCCAGCAGCTTGGGCGTACTGAACACTGAAGCTTTCTTT.

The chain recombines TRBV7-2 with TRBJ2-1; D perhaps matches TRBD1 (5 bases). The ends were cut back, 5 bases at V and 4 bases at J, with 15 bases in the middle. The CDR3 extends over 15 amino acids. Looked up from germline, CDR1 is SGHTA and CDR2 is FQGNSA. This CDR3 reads CASSPDKGPYNEQFF. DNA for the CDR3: TGTGCCAGCAGCCCTGACAAGGGGCCTTACAATGAGCAGTTCTTC.

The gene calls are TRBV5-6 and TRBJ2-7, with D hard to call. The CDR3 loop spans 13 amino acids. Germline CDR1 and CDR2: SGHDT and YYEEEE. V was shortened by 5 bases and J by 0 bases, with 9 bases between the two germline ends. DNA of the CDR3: TGTGCCAGCAGATCATACAGCTCCTACGAGCAGTACTTC. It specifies CASRSYSSYEQYF. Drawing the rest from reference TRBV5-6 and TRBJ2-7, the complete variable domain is DAGVTQSPTHLIKTRGQQVTLRCSPKSGHDTVSWYQQALGQGPQFIFQYYEEEERQRGNFPDRFSGHQFPNYSSELNVNALLLGDSALYLCASRSYSSYEQYFGPGTRLTVT.

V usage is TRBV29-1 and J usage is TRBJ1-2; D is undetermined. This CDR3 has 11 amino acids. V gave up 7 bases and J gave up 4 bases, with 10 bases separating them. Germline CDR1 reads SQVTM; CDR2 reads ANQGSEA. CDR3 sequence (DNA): TGCAGCGCGAATGGGGTCTATGGCTACACCTTC. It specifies CSANGVYGYTF.

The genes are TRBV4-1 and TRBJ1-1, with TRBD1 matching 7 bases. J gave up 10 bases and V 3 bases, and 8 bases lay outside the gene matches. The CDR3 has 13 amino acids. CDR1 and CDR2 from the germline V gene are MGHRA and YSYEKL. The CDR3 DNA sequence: TGCGCCAGCAGCCACGAGGACAGGCCTTCAGCTTTCTTT. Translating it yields CASSHEDRPSAFF.

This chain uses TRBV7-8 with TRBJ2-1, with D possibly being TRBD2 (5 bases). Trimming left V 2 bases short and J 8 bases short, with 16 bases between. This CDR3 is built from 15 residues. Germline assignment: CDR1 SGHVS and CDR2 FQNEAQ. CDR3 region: CASSLSSGRADEQFF. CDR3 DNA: TGTGCCAGCAGCTTAAGTTCGGGCCGAGCGGATGAGCAGTTCTTC.

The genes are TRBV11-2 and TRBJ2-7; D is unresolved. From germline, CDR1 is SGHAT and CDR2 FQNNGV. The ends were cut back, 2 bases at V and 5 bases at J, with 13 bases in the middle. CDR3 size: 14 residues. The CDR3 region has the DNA TGTGCCAGCAGCTTAACGGCAGACCTGCACGAGCAGTACTTC. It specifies CASSLTADLHEQYF.

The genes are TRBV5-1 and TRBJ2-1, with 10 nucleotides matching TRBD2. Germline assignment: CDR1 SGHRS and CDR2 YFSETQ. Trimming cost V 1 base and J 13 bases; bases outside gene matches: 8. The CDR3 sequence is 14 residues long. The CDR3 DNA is TGCGCCAGCAGCTTGAGCCGTCTAGCGGGGGTTCAGTTCTTC. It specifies CASSLSRLAGVQFF.

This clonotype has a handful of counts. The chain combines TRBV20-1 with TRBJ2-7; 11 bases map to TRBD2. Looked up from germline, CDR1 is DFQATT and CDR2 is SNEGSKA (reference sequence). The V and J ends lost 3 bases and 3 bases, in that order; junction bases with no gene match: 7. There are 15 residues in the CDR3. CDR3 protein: CSARLAGGPHYEQYF. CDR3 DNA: TGCAGTGCTAGGTTAGCGGGAGGGCCCCACTACGAGCAGTACTTC.

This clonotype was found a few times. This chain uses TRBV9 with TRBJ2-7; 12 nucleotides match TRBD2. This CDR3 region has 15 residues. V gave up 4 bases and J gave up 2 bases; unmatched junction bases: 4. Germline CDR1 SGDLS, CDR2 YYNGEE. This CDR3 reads CASSPASGRAYEQYF. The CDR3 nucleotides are TGTGCCAGCAGCCCCGCTAGCGGGAGGGCCTACGAGCAGTACTTC.

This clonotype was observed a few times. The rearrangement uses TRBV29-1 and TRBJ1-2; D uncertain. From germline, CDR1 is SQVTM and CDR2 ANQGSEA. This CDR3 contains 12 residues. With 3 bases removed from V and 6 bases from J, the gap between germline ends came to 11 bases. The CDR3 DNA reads TGCAGCGTTGAGTTGGGATTCGATGGCTACACCTTC. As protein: CSVELGFDGYTF.

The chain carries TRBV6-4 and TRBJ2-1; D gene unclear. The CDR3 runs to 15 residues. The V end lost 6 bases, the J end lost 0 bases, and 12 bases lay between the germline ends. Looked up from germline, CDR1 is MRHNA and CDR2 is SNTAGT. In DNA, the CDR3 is TGTGCCAGCAGCGGTGACGTTGGCTCCTACAATGAGCAGTTCTTC. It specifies CASSGDVGSYNEQFF.

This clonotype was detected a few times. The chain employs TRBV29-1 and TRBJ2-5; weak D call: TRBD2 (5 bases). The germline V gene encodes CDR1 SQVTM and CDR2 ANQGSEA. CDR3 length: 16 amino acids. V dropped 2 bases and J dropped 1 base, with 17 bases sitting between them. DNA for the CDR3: TGCAGCGTTGAAAGGTCGTCGGGGATAGCCCAAGAGACCCAGTACTTC. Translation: CSVERSSGIAQETQYF. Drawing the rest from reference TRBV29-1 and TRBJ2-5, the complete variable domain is SAVISQKPSRDICQRGTSLTIQCQVDSQVTMMFWYRQQPGQSLTLIATANQGSEATYESGFVIDKFPISRPNLTFSTLTVSNMSPEDSSIYLCSVERSSGIAQETQYFGPGTRLLVL.

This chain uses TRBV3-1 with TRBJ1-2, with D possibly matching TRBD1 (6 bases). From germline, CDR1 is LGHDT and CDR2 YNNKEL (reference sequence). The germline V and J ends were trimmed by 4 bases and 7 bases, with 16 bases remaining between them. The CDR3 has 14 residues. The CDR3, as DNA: TGTGCCAGCAGCCCACGACGACAGGAGAGTGGCTACACCTTC. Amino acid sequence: CASSPRRQESGYTF.

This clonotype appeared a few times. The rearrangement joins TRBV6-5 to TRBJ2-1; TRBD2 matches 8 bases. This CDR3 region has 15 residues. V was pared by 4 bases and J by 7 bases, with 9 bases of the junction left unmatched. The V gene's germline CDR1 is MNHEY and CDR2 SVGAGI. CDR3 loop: CASSSAGLGVNEQFF. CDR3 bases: TGTGCCAGCAGTTCTGCGGGACTAGGGGTAAATGAGCAGTTCTTC.

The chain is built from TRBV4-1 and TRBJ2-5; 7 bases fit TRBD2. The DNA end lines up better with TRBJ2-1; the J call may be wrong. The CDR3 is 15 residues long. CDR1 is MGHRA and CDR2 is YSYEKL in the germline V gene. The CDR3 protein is CASSQEAGRQETQFF. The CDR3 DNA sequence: TGCGCCAGCAGCCAAGAAGCGGGACGCCAAGAGACCCAGTTCTTC.

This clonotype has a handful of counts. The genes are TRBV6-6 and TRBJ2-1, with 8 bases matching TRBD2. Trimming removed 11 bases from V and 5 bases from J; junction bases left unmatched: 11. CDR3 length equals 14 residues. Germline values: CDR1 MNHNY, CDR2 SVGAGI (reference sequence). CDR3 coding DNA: TGTGCCTCAAAAAGACTAGCGACGGACAATGAGCAGTTCTTC. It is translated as CASKRLATDNEQFF.

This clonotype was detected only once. CDR3: CASSWGLAVKYEQFF. For the CDR3, the DNA is TGTGCCAGCAGCTGGGGACTAGCGGTGAAGTATGAGCAGTTCTTC. V and J are TRBV3-1 and TRBJ2-1; TRBD2 matches 11 bases. Losses at the gene ends were 5 bases for V and 8 bases for J; bases not matched to a gene: 8. The V gene's germline CDR1 is LGHDT and CDR2 YNNKEL (reference sequence). This CDR3 spans 15 amino acids.

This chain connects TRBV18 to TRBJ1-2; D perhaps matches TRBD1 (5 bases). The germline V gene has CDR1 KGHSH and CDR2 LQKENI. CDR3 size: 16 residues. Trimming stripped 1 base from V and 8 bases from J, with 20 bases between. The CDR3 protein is CASSPLQARERGGYTF. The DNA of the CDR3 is TGTGCCAGCTCACCACTGCAGGCCAGGGAACGTGGAGGCTACACCTTC.

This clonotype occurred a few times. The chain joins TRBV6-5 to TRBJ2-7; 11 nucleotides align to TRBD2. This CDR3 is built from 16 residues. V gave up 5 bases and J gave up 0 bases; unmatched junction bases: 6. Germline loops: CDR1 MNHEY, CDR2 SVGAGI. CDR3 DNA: TGTGCCAGCAGTAACATAGCGGGAGGGCCCTCCTACGAGCAGTACTTC. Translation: CASSNIAGGPSYEQYF.

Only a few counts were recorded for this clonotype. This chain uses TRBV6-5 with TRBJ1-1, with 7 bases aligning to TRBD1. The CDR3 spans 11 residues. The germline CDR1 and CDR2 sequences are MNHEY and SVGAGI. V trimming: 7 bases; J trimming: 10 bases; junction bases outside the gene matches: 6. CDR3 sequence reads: CASTLGQRAFF. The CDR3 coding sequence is TGTGCCAGCACTTTGGGACAGAGAGCTTTCTTT.

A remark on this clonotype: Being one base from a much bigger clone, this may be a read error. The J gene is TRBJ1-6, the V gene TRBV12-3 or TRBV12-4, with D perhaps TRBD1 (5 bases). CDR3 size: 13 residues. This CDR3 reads CASSRDGNPPLHF. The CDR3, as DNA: TGTGCCAGCAGCCGGGACGGTAATCCACCCCTCCACTTT.

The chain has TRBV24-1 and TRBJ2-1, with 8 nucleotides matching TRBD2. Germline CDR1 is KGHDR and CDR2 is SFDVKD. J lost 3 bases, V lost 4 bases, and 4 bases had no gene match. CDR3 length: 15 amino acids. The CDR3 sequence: CATSDVSGSYNEQFF. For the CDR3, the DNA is TGTGCCACCAGTGACGTGAGCGGGAGCTACAATGAGCAGTTCTTC.

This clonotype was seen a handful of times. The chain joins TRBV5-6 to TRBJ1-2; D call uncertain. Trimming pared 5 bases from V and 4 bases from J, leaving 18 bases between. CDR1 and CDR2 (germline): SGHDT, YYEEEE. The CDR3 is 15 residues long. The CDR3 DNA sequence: TGTGCCAGCAGACTTGCGCTCGGCCGCGGCTATGGCTACACCTTC. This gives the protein CASRLALGRGYGYTF.

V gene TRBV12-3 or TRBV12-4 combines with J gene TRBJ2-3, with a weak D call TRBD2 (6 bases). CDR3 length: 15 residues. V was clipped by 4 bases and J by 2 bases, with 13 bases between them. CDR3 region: CASSWGGIYTDTQYF. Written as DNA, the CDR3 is TGTGCCAGCAGTTGGGGCGGGATTTACACAGATACGCAGTATTTT.

CDR3 sequence reads: CSVWGWGEETQYF. The CDR3 DNA sequence: TGCAGTGTCTGGGGATGGGGGGAAGAGACCCAGTACTTC. The J gene is TRBJ2-5, the V gene TRBV20-1; TRBD2 is a possible D gene (6 bases). Germline values: CDR1 DFQATT, CDR2 SNEGSKA (reference sequence). Trimming removed 7 bases from V and 3 bases from J, with 15 bases in between. This CDR3 has 13 residues.